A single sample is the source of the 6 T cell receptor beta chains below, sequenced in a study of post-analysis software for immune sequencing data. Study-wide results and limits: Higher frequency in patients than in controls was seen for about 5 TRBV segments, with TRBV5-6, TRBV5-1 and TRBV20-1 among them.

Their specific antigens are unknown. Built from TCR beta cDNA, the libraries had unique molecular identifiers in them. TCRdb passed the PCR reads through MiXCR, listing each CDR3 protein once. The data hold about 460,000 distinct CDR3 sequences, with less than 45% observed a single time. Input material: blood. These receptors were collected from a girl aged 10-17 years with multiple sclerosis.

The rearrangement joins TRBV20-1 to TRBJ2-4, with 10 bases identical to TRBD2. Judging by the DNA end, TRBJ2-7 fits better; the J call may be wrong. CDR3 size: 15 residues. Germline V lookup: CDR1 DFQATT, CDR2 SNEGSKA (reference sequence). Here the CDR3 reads CSARPPSGRSYEQYF. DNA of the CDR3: TGCAGTGCTAGGCCCCCTAGCGGGAGATCTTACGAGCAGTACTTC.

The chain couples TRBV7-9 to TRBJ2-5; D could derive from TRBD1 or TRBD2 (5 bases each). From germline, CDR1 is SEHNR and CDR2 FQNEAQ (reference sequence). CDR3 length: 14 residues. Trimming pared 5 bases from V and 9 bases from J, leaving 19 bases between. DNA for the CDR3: TGTGCCAGCAGCCCCGGACAACTTGAGGAGGCCCAGTACTTC. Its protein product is CASSPGQLEEAQYF.

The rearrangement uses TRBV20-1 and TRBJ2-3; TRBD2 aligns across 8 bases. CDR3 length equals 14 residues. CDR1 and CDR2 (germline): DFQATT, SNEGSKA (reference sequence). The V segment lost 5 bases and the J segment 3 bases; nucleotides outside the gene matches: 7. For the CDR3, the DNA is TGCAGTGCTTGGGGGAGCGGGAGAACAGATACGCAGTATTTT. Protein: CSAWGSGRTDTQYF.

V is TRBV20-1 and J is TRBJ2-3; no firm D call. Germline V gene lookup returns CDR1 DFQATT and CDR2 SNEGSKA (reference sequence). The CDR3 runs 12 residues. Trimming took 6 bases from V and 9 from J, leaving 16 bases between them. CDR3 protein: CSAALSGGTQYF. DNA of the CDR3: TGCAGTGCGGCGCTCTCGGGTGGGACGCAGTATTTT.

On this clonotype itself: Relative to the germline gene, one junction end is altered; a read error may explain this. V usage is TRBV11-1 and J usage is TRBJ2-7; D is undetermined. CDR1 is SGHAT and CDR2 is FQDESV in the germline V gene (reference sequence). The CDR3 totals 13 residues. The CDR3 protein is CASSARFSYKQYF. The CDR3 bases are TGTGCCAGCAGCGCAAGGTTCTCCTACAAGCAGTACTTC.

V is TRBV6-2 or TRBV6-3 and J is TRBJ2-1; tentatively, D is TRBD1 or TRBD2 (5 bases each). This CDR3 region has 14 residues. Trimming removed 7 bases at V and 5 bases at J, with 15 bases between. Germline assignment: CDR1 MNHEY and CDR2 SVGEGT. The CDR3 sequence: CASIATGTHNEQFF. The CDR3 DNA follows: TGTGCCAGCATTGCAACCGGGACCCACAATGAGCAGTTCTTC.